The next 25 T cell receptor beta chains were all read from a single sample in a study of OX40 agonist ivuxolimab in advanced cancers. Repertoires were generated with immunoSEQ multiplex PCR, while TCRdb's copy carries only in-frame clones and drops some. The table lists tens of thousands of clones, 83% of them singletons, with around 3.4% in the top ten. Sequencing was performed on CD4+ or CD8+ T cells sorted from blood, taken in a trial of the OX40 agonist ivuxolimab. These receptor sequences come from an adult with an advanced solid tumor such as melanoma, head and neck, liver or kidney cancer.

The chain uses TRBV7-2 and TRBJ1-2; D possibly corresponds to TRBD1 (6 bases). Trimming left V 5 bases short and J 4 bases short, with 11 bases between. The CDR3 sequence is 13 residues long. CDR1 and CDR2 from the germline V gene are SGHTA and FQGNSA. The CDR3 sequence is CASSGQLVYGYTF. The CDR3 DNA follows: TGTGCCAGCAGCGGACAGCTAGTCTATGGCTACACCTTC. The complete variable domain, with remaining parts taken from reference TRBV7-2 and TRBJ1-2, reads GAGVSQSPSNKVTEKGKDVELRCDPISGHTALYWYRQSLGQGLEFLIYFQGNSAPDKSGLPSDRFSAERTGGSVSTLTIQRTQQEDSAVYLCASSGQLVYGYTFGSGTRLTVV.

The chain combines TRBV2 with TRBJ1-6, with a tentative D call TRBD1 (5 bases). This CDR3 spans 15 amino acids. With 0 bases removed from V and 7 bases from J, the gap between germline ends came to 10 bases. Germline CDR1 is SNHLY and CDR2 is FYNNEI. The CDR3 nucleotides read TGTGCCAGCAGTGAAGCCAGGGTAGCAAATTCACCCCTCCACTTT. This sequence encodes CASSEARVANSPLHF.

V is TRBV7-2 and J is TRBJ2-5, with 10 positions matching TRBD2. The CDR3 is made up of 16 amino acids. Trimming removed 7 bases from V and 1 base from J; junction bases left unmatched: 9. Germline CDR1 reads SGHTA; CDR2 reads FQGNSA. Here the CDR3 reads CASNTPSGGAQETQYF. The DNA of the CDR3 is TGTGCCAGCAACACCCCCAGCGGGGGGGCCCAAGAGACCCAGTACTTC.

This CDR3 is CASSPGGGYNEQFF. The CDR3 DNA reads TGCGCCAGCAGCCCGGGCGGGGGTTACAATGAGCAGTTCTTC. V and J are TRBV5-1 and TRBJ2-1; 7 nucleotides agree with TRBD2. This CDR3 region has 14 residues. V was clipped by 4 bases and J by 4 bases; unmatched bases: 5. Germline CDR1 reads SGHRS; CDR2 reads YFSETQ.

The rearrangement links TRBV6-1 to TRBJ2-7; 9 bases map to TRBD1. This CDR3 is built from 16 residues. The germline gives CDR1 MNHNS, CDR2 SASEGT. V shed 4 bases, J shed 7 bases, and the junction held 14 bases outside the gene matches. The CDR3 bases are TGTGCCAGCAGTGCCCAGGTTGGGACAGGGTCTAGAGAGCAGTACTTC. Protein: CASSAQVGTGSREQYF.

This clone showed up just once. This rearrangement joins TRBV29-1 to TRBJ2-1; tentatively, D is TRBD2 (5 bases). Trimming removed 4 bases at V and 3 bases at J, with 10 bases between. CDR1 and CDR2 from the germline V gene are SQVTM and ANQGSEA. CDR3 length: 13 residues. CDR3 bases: TGCAGCGTTGCTGGCGGGCGCTACAATGAGCAGTTCTTC. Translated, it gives CSVAGGRYNEQFF.

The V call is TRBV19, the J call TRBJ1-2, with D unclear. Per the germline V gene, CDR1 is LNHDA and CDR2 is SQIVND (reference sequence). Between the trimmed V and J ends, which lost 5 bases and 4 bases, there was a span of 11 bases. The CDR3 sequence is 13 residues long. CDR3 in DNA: TGTGCCAGTAGTCCTACCGAAACCTATGGCTACACCTTC. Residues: CASSPTETYGYTF.

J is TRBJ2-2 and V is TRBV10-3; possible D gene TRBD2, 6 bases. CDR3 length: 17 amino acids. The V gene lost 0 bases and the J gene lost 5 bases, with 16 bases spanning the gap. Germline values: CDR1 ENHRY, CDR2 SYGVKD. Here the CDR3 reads CAISESAEGRKTGELFF. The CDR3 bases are TGTGCCATCAGTGAGTCGGCGGAGGGGAGGAAGACCGGGGAGCTGTTTTTT.

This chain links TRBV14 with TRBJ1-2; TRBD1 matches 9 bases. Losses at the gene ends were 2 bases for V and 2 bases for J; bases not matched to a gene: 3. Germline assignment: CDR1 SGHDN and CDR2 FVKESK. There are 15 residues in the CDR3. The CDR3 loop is CASSQTGGANYGYTF. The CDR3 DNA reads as TGTGCCAGCAGCCAAACAGGGGGCGCCAACTATGGCTACACCTTC.

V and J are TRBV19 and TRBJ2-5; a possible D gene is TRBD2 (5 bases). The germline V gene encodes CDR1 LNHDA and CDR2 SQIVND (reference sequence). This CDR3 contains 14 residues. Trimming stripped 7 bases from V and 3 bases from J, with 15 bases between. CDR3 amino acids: CASTRGSGEETQYF. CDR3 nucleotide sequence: TGTGCCAGTACGCGAGGGTCCGGGGAAGAGACCCAGTACTTC.

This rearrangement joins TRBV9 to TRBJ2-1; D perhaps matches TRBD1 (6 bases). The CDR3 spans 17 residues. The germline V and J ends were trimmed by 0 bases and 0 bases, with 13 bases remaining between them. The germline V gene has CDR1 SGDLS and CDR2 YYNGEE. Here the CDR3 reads CASSVVGRGGSYNEQFF. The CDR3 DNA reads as TGTGCCAGCAGCGTAGTGGGCCGAGGGGGCTCCTACAATGAGCAGTTCTTC.

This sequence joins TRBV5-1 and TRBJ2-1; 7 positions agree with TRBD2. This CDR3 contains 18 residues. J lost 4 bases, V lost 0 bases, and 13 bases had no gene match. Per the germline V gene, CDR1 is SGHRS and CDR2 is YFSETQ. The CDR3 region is CASSLGPVFAGEYNEQFF. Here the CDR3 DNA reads TGCGCCAGCAGCTTGGGACCAGTCTTCGCGGGGGAGTACAATGAGCAGTTCTTC.

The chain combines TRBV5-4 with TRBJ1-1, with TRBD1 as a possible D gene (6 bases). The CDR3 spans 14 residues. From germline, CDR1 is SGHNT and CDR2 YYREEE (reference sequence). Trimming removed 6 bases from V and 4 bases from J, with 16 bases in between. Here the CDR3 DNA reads TGTGCCAGCAACGAAGGGGGGAGGGGCACTGAAGCTTTCTTT. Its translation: CASNEGGRGTEAFF. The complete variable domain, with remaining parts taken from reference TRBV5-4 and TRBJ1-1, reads ETGVTQSPTHLIKTRGQQVTLRCSSQSGHNTVSWYQQALGQGPQFIFQYYREEENGRGNFPPRFSGLQFPNYSSELNVNALELDDSALYLCASNEGGRGTEAFFGQGTRLTVV.

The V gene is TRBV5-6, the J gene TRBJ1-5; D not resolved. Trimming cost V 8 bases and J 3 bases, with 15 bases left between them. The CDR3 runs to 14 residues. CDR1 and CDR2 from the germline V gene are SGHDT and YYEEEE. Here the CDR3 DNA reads TGTGCCAGTCATCGACGCTATCTCAATCAGCCCCAGCATTTT. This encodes CASHRRYLNQPQHF.

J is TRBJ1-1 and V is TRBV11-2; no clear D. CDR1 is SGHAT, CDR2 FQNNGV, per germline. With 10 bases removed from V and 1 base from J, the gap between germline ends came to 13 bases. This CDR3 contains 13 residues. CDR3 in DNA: TGTGCCACCCAATTTGGGGAGAACACTGAAGCTTTCTTT. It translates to CATQFGENTEAFF.

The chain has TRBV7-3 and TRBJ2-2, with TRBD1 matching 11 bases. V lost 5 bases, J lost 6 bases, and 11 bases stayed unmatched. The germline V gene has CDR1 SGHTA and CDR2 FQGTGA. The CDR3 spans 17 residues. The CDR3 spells CASSPNGQGASSGELFF. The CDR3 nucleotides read TGTGCCAGCAGCCCTAATGGACAGGGGGCTTCCTCCGGGGAGCTGTTTTTT. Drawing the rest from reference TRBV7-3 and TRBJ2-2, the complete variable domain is GAGVSQTPSNKVTEKGKYVELRCDPISGHTALYWYRQSLGQGPEFLIYFQGTGAADDSGLPNDRFFAVRPEGSVSTLKIQRTERGDSAVYLCASSPNGQGASSGELFFGEGSRLTVL.

The chain's CDR3 is CASSASGTGNQPQHF. Here the CDR3 DNA reads TGTGCCAGCAGCGCATCCGGGACAGGGAATCAGCCCCAGCATTTT. The chain couples TRBV7-9 to TRBJ1-5; 9 bases are a match to TRBD1. CDR3 length: 15 residues. CDR1 and CDR2 (germline): SEHNR, FQNEAQ (reference sequence). V was clipped by 5 bases and J by 4 bases; unmatched bases: 6.

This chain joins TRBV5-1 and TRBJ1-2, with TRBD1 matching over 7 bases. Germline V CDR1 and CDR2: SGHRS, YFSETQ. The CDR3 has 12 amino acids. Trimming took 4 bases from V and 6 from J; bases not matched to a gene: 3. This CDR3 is CASSPGQDGYTF. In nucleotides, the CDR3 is TGCGCCAGCAGCCCCGGACAGGATGGCTACACCTTC. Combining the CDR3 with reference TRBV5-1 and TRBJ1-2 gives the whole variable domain KAGVTQTPRYLIKTRGQQVTLSCSPISGHRSVSWYQQTPGQGLQFLFEYFSETQRNKGNFPGRFSGRQFSNSRSEMNVSTLELGDSALYLCASSPGQDGYTFGSGTRLTVV.

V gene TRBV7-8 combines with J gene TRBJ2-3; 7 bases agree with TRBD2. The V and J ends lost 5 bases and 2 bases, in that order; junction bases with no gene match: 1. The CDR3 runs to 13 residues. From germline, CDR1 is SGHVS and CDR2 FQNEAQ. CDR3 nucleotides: TGTGCCAGCAGCGGACTAGTCACAGATACGCAGTATTTT. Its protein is CASSGLVTDTQYF.

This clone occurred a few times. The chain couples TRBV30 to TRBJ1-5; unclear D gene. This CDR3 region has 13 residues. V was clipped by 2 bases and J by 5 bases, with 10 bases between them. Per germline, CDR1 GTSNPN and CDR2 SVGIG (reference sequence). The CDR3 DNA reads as TGTGCCTGGAGTTCCCGATTCGATCAGCCCCAGCATTTT. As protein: CAWSSRFDQPQHF.

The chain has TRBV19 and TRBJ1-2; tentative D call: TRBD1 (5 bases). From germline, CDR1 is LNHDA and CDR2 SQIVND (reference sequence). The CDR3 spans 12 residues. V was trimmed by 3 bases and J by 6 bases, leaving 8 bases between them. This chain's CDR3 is CASSIEGHGYTF. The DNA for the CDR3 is TGTGCCAGTAGTATCGAGGGACATGGCTACACCTTC.

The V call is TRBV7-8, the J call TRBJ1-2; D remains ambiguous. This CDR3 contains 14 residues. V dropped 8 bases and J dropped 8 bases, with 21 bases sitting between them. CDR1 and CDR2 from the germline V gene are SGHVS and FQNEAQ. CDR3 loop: CASGPSTPLGGYTF. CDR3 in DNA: TGTGCCAGCGGCCCCTCTACTCCCCTCGGGGGCTACACCTTC.

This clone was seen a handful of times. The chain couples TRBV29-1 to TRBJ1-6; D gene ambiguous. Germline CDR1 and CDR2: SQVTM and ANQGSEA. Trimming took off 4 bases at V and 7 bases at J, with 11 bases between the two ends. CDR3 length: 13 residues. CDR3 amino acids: CSVAVMANSPLHF. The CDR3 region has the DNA TGCAGCGTTGCTGTAATGGCCAATTCACCCCTCCACTTT.

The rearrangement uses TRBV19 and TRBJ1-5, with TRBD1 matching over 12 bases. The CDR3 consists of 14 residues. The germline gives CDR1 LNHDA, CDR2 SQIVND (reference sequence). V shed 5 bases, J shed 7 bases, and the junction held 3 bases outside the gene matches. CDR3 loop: CASSGTGGRQPQHF. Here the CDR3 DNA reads TGTGCCAGTAGTGGGACAGGGGGCAGGCAGCCCCAGCATTTT.

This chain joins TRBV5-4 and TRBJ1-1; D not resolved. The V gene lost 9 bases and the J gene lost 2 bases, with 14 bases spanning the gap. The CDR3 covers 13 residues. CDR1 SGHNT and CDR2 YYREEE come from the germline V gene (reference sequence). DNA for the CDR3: TGTGCCACCGCGATCGGTACCAACACTGAAGCTTTCTTT. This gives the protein CATAIGTNTEAFF. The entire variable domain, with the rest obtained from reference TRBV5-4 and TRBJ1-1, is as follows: ETGVTQSPTHLIKTRGQQVTLRCSSQSGHNTVSWYQQALGQGPQFIFQYYREEENGRGNFPPRFSGLQFPNYSSELNVNALELDDSALYLCATAIGTNTEAFFGQGTRLTVV.